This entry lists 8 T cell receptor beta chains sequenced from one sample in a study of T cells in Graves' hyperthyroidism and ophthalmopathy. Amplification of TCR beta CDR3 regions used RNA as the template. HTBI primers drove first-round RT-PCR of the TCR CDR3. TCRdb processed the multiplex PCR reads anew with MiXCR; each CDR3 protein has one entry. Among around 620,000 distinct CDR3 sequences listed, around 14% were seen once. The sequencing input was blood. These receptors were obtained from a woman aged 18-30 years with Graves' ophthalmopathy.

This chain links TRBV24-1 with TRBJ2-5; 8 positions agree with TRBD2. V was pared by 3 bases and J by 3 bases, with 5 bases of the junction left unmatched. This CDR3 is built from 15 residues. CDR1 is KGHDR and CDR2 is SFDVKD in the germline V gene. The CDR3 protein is CATSDPREGKETQYF. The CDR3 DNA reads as TGTGCCACCAGTGATCCCCGGGAGGGGAAAGAGACCCAGTACTTC.

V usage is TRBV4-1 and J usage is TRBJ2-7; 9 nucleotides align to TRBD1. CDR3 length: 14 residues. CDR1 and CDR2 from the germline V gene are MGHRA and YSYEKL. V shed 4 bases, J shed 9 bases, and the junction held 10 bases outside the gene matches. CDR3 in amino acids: CASSREQGANGQYF. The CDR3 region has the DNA TGCGCCAGCAGCCGAGAACAGGGGGCCAACGGGCAGTACTTC.

CDR3 amino acids: CATLRRGRNTEAFF. The CDR3 DNA is TGTGCCACCCTTCGGCGGGGGAGGAACACTGAAGCTTTCTTT. The rearrangement links TRBV19 to TRBJ1-1; possible D gene TRBD1, 5 bases. Between the trimmed V and J ends, which lost 10 bases and 1 base, there was a span of 16 bases. Germline V gene lookup returns CDR1 LNHDA and CDR2 SQIVND (reference sequence). This CDR3 has 14 amino acids.

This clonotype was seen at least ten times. The CDR3 is CASSPGVYEQYF. The DNA of the CDR3 is TGTGCCAGCAGCCCGGGGGTGTACGAGCAGTACTTC. The chain is built from TRBV9 and TRBJ2-7; tentatively, D is TRBD2 (6 bases). The CDR3 has 12 amino acids. The germline gives CDR1 SGDLS, CDR2 YYNGEE. Trimming stripped 4 bases from V and 4 bases from J, with 9 bases between. Based on the CDR3 plus reference TRBV9 and TRBJ2-7, the full variable domain is DSGVTQTPKHLITATGQRVTLRCSPRSGDLSVYWYQQSLDQGLQFLIQYYNGEERAKGNILERFSAQQFPDLHSELNLSSLELGDSALYFCASSPGVYEQYFGPGTRLTVT.

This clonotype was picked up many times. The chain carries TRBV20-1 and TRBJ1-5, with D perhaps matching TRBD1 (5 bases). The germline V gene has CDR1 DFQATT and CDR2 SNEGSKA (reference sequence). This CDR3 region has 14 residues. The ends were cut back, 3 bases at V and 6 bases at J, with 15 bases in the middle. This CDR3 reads CSARRGGSGQPQHF. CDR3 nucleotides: TGCAGTGCTAGGCGGGGGGGATCGGGTCAGCCCCAGCATTTT.

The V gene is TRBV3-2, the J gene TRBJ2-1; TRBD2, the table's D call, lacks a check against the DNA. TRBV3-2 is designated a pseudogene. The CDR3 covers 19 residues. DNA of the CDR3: TGTGCCAGCAGCCAAGTTACTAGCGGGAGTGCCCGCTCCTACAATGAGCAGCTCTTC. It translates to CASSQVTSGSARSYNEQLF.

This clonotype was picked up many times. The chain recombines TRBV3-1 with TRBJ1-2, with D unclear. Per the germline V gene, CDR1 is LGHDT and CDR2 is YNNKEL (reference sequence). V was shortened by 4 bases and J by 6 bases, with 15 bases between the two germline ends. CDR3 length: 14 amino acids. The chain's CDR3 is CASSPHPPADGYTF. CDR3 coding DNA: TGTGCCAGCAGCCCCCATCCTCCTGCAGATGGCTACACCTTC.

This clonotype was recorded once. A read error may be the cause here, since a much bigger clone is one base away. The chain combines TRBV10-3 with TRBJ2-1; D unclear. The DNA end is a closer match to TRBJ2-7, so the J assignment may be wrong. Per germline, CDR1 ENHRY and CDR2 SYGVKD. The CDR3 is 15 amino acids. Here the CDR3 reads CAISESSSSNNEQYF. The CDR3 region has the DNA TGTGCCATCAGTGAGTCGAGTAGTAGCAACAATGAGCAGTACTTC.